This TCR beta chain was captured by sequencing in a study of human T cells and chemical hapten exposure. Whole-study context: Once 0.01% DPC had been applied to the upper back by patch test, readings were taken at 6 days.

This clonotype was seen only a few times. Its antigen is unidentified. MiXCR was run by TCRdb on the RACE reads, yielding one entry per CDR3 protein. The sample has roughly 260,000 distinct CDR3 sequences, over 8% seen once. Time point meaning: pre-sensitization, week 0. Treatment specified: therapeutic diphenylcyclopropenone sensitization with weekly scalp DPC. Findings and caveats of the study: Counts of TCRs expanded at PT1 correlated positively with patch test score.

Sequencing used whole blood, obtained in connection with sensitization to the hapten diphenylcyclopropenone (DPC). This receptor was taken from a woman between 35 and 50 years old with alopecia areata. Some clones in this sample may be carry-over from other donors' samples.

CDR3 nucleotides: TGTGCCAGCAACCGGGACAGGATCAATGGCTACACCTTC. This sequence encodes CASNRDRINGYTF. This chain connects TRBV27 to TRBJ1-2; 8 bases agree with TRBD1. CDR3 length equals 13 residues. Germline CDR1 and CDR2: MNHEY and SMNVEV (reference sequence). J was trimmed by 6 bases and V by 7 bases; bases with no gene match: 7.